This T cell receptor (beta chain) came from a study of blood T cell repertoires in COVID-19 (dated by TCRdb to the early 2020s). Regarding the research as a whole: Collaborator samples came from the United States, Italy and Spain and covered acute and convalescent phases of COVID-19. The prospective study material was composed of cDNA or gDNA derived from T cells, B-cell-depleted T cells, or PBMCs. Subjects who had been exposed to COVID-19, were actively infected with it, or had recovered from it provided the deeply sampled blood TCRbeta repertoires that made up the dataset. The repertoires were made available in a free public database intended to serve as a resource for research on the immune response to SARS-CoV-2. The samples were drawn from the first 160 participants of the ongoing ImmuneRACE study and from more than 1,000 subjects provided by 6 global collaborators. A de-identified subject ID, COVID-19 status, age in years and sex were almost always included in the sample metadata. Where HLA class I and class II types were available, the types were taken from metadata supplied by the sample provider, not from assay-based typing.

Collaborating institutions collected whole blood in K2EDTA tubes following their own protocols. For TCRbeta analysis, collaborators shipped samples as frozen whole blood, isolated PBMCs, or DNA extracted from either of those sample types. On this clone itself: Its antigen has not been determined. Base qualities are not provided; no much larger clone lies one nucleotide away.

The CDR3 spans 12 residues, from the cysteine through the phenylalanine. Just CDR3 DNA is preserved here, 36 bases in frame from base 1. The CDR1 and CDR2 encoded by the germline V gene (reference sequence) are GTSNPN and SVGIG. Trimming removed 4 bases from V and 8 bases from J; the gene matches leave 7 bases unexplained. The immunoSEQ Assay, a bias-controlled multiplex PCR, was used to amplify TCRbeta CDR3 regions from genomic DNA. Per the authors' processing: Within the assay, amplification of reference gene primers was used to estimate how many nucleated cells each sample contained. Sequence reads were collapsed and filtered to measure the absolute abundance of every unique TCRbeta CDR3 rearrangement. For each sample, productive Simpson clonality was calculated by taking the square root of Simpson's diversity index across productive rearrangements. Here the immuneACCESS table is served through TCRdb, limited to in-frame sequences with V and J called. Missing clones are a known gap in these copies; in checked studies unresolved V genes cover under half, and the rest lacks a known reason. V, J and clone size were drawn from that table, and D and trimming were deduced from the DNA. The sample table records around 200,000 clones; roughly 80% of these occur just once. The ten largest clones capture approximately 7% of the sample.

Summary of the overall study and its limitations: Clinical and demographic metadata were provided uncurated, with the amount varying by source and participant.

Sequenced sample: peripheral blood. In this chain, TRBV30 is recombined with TRBJ1-2; the central 7 bases match TRBD1. The receptor was isolated from a human donor in a cohort sampled during active COVID-19. Here the CDR3 is given as CAWIGTARGYTF. In nucleotides, the sequence is TGTGCCTGGATAGGGACAGCCCGGGGCTACACCTTC.